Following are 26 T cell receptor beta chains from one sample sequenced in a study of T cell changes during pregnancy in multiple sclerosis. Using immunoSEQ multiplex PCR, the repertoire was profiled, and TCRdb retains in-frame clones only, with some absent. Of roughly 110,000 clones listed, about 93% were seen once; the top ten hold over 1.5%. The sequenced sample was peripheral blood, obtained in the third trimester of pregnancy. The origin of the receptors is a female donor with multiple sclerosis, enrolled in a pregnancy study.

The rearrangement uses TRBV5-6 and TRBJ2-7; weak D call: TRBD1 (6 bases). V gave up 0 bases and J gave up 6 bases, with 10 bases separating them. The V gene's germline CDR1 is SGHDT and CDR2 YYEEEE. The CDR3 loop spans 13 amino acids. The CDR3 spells CASSLDRAGEQYF. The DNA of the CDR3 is TGTGCCAGCAGCTTGGACAGGGCCGGCGAGCAGTACTTC.

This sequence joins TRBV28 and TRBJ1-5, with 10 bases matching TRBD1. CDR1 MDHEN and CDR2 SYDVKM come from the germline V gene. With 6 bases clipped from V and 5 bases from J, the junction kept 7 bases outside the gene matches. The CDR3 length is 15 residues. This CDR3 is CASRGTGVQDQPQHF. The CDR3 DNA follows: TGTGCCAGCAGGGGGACAGGGGTACAGGATCAGCCCCAGCATTTT.

DNA for the CDR3: TGTGCCAGCAGTAGACAGGGAACTGGAAACACCATATATTTT. It is translated as CASSRQGTGNTIYF. The gene calls are TRBV28 and TRBJ1-3; 7 bases are a match to TRBD1. The ends lost 5 bases at V and 2 bases at J; junction bases unmatched: 3. CDR3 length: 14 amino acids. CDR1 MDHEN and CDR2 SYDVKM come from the germline V gene.

CDR3 loop: CASSLSLAGRDNEQFF. In DNA form, the CDR3 reads TGTGCCAGCAGTTTATCTCTAGCGGGACGTGACAATGAGCAGTTCTTC. This chain joins TRBV28 and TRBJ2-1; 9 nucleotides match TRBD2. V lost 1 base and J lost 5; bases outside the gene matches: 6. The CDR3 consists of 16 residues. Germline CDR1 is MDHEN and CDR2 is SYDVKM.

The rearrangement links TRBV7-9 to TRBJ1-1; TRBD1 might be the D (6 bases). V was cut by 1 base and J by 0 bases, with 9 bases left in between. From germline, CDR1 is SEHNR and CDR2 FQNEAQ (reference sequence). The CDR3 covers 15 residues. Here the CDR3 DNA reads TGTGCCAGCAGCTTAGGTCACAGGGTGAACACTGAAGCTTTCTTT. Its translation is CASSLGHRVNTEAFF. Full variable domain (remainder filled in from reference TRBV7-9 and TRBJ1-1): DTGVSQNPRHKITKRGQNVTFRCDPISEHNRLYWYRQTLGQGPEFLTYFQNEAQLEKSRLLSDRFSAERPKGSFSTLEIQRTEQGDSAMYLCASSLGHRVNTEAFFGQGTRLTVV.

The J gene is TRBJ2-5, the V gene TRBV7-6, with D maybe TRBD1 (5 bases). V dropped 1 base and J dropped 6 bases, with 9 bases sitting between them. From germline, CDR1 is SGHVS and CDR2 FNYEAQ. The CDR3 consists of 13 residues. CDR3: CASSLGQLKTQYF. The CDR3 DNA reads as TGTGCCAGCAGCTTAGGACAGTTAAAGACCCAGTACTTC.

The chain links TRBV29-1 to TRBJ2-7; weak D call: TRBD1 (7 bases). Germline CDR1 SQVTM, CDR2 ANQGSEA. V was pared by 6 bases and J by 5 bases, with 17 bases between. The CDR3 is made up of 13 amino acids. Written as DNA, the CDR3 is TGCAGCGTGAAGGGGCAGGGGGGCCACGAGCAGTACTTC. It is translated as CSVKGQGGHEQYF.

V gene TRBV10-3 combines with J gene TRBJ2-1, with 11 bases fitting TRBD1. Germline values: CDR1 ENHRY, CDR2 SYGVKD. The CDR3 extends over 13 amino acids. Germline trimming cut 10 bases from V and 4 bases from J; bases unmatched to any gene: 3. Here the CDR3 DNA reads TGTGCCACAGGGACAGGGGGGTACAATGAGCAGTTCTTC. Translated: CATGTGGYNEQFF.

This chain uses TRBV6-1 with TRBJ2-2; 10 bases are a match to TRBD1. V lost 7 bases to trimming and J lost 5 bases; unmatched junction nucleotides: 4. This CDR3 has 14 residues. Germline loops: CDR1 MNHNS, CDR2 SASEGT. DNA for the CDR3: TGTGCCAGCATTTGGACAGGGGGTACCGGGGAGCTGTTTTTT. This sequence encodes CASIWTGGTGELFF.

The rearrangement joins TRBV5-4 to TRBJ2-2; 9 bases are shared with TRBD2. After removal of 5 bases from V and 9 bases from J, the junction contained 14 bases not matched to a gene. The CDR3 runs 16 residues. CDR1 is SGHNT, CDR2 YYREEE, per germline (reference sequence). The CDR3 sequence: CASSGGGAGGIRELFF. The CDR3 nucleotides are TGTGCCAGCAGTGGCGGGGGGGCAGGTGGTATCAGGGAGCTGTTTTTT.

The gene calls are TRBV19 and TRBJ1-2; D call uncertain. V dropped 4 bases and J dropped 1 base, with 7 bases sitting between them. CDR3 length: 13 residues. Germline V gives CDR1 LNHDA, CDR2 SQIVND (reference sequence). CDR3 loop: CASSSPGNYGYTF. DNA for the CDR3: TGTGCCAGTAGTAGTCCGGGTAACTATGGCTACACCTTC.

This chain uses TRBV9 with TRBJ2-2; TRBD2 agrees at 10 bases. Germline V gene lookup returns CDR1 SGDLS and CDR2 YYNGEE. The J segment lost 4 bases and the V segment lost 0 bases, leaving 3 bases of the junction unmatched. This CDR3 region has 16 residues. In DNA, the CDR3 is TGTGCCAGCAGCGTAGGGGCTAGCGGGGGCACCGGGGAGCTGTTTTTT. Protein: CASSVGASGGTGELFF.

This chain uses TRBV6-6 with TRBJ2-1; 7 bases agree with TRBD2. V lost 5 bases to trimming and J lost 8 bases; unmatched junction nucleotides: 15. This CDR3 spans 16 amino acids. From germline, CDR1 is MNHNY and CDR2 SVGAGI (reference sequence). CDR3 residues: CASSVILGSGIDEQFF. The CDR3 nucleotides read TGTGCCAGCAGTGTCATCCTCGGCAGCGGGATCGATGAGCAGTTCTTC.

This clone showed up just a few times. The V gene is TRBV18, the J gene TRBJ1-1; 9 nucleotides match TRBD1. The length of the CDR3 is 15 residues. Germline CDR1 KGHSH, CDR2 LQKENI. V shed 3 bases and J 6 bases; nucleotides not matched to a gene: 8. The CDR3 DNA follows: TGTGCCAGCTCACCGGACAGGGGAGCGTTGGCTGAAGCTTTCTTT. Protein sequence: CASSPDRGALAEAFF.

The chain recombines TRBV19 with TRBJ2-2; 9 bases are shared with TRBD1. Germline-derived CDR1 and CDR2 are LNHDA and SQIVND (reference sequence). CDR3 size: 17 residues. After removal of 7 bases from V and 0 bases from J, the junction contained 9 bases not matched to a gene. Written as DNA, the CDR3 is TGTGCCAGTACCCGAACCGGGACAGGGACGAACACCGGGGAGCTGTTTTTT. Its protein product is CASTRTGTGTNTGELFF.

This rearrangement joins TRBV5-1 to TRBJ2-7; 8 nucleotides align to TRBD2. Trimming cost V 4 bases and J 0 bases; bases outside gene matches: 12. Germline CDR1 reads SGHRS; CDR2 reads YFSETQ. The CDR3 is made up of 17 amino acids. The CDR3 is CASSPREDGGSSYEQYF. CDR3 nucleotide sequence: TGCGCCAGCAGCCCGCGGGAGGACGGGGGGTCCTCCTACGAGCAGTACTTC.

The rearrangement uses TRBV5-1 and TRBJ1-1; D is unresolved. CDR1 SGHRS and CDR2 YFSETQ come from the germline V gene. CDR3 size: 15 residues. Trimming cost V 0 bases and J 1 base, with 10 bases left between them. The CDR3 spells CASSLAFGGNTEAFF. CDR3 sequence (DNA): TGCGCCAGCAGCTTGGCTTTCGGCGGGAACACTGAAGCTTTCTTT.

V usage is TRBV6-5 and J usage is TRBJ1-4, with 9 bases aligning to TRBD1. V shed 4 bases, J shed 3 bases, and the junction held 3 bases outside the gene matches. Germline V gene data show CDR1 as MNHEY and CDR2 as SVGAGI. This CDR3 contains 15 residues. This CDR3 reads CASSWTGAANEKLFF. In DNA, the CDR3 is TGTGCCAGCAGTTGGACAGGGGCGGCTAATGAAAAACTGTTTTTT.

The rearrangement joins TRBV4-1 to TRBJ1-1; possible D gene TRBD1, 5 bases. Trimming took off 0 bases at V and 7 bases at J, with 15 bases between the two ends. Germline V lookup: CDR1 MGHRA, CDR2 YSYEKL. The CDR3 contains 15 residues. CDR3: CASSQETVRRGEAFF. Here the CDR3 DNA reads TGCGCCAGCAGCCAAGAAACGGTTAGAAGGGGTGAAGCTTTCTTT.

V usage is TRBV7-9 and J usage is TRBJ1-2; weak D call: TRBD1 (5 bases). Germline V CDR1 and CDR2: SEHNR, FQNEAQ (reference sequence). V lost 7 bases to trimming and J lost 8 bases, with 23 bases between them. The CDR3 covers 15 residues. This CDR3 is CASTFSHGGPWGYTF. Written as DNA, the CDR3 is TGTGCCAGCACCTTTTCCCACGGGGGTCCTTGGGGCTACACCTTC.

The CDR3 coding sequence is TGTGCCAGCAGCTTAGCCGGCGCGGGGGACCAAGAGACCCAGTACTTC. Protein sequence: CASSLAGAGDQETQYF. The genes are TRBV7-6 and TRBJ2-5; 7 bases fit TRBD2. With 0 bases clipped from V and 0 bases from J, the junction kept 4 bases outside the gene matches. Germline loops: CDR1 SGHVS, CDR2 FNYEAQ. The CDR3 is 16 residues long.

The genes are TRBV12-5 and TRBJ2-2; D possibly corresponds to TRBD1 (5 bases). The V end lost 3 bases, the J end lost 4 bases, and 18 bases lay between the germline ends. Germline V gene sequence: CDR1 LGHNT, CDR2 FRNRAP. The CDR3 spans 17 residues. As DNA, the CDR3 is TGTGCTAGTGGTTTCGCGGTAGGGGTGGGTAGCACCGGGGAGCTGTTTTTT. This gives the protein CASGFAVGVGSTGELFF.

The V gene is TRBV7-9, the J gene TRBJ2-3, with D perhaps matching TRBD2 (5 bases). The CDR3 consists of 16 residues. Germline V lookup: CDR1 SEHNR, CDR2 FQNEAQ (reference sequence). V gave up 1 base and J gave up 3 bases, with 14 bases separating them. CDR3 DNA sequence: TGTGCCAGCAGCTTAGTTCGGCTAGCTGTGACAGATACGCAGTATTTT. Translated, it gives CASSLVRLAVTDTQYF.

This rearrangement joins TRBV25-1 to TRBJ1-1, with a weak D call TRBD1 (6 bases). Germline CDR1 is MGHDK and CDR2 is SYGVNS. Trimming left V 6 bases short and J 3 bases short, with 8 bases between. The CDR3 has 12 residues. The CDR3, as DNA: TGTGCCAGCAGCCAGGGGTACACTGAAGCTTTCTTT. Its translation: CASSQGYTEAFF.

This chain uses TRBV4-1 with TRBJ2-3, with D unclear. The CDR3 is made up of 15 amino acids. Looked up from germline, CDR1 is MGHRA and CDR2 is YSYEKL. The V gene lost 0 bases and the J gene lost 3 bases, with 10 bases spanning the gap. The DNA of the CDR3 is TGCGCCAGCAGCCAAGAAGGTAGCTTGACAGATACGCAGTATTTT. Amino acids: CASSQEGSLTDTQYF.

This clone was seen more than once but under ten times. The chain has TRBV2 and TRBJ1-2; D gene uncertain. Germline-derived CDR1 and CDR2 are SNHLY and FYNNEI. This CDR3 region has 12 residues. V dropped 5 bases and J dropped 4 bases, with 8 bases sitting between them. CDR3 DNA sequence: TGTGCCAGCAGTCTCTCCAGCTATGGCTACACCTTC. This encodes CASSLSSYGYTF.